Listed below are T cell receptor beta chains from one sample, sequenced in a study of cytomegalovirus exposure and HLA in healthy donors. Method: immunoSEQ multiplex PCR; TCRdb's copy keeps in-frame clones and lacks some. Here the sample spans 60,000 to 70,000 clones, about 77% being singletons. Specimen: PBMCs. These receptor sequences come from a man in his forties in good health and CMV-seronegative. Both conserved end residues are part of each CDR3. The D gene is left open where the match is weak. Not every row has a clone size; where given, it reads once, few, many or a size class.

J | size | D | V | CDR3 | DNA
TRBJ1-3 | few | - | TRBV7-9 | CASSPVVNGNTIYF | TGTGCCAGCAGCCCGGTCGTGAACGGAAACACCATATATTTT
TRBJ1-2 | - | - | TRBV9 | CASSSTENGDGYTF | TGTGCCAGCAGCTCGACAGAAAATGGGGATGGCTACACCTTC
TRBJ2-3 | - | TRBD2 | TRBV7-3 | CASSAGTSRITDTQYF | TGTGCCAGCAGCGCCGGGACTAGCAGAATCACAGATACGCAGTATTTT
TRBJ2-7 | - | - | TRBV10-3 | CAIGRGGYEQYF | TGTGCCATCGGTCGAGGAGGTTACGAGCAGTACTTC
TRBJ2-7 | - | - | TRBV7-6 | CASSLGEHEQYF | TGTGCCAGCAGCTTAGGAGAACACGAGCAGTACTTC
TRBJ2-1 | - | - | TRBV21-1 | CASSPKSAGAGEQFF | TGTGCCAGCAGCCCCAAAAGCGCGGGGGCAGGGGAGCAGTTCTTC
TRBJ1-1 | few | - | TRBV6-1 | CASSEREGKGEAFF | TGTGCCAGCAGTGAACGGGAAGGGAAGGGTGAAGCTTTCTTT
TRBJ1-5 | - | - | TRBV28 | CASSWGNPNQPQHF | TGTGCCAGCAGTTGGGGCAACCCCAATCAGCCCCAGCATTTT
TRBJ1-5 | once | - | TRBV19 | CASSIVQQPQHF | TGTGCCAGTAGTATCGTACAGCAGCCCCAGCATTTT
TRBJ2-1 | - | - | TRBV6-1 | CASSGWGSEGDEQFF | TGTGCCAGCAGTGGTTGGGGGTCGGAGGGTGATGAGCAGTTCTTC
TRBJ1-2 | - | - | TRBV5-5 | CASSPDRTYGYTF | TGTGCCAGCAGCCCTGACAGGACCTATGGCTACACCTTC
TRBJ1-4 | - | - | TRBV2 | CASIRAYGLGEKLFF | TGTGCCAGCATCCGGGCCTATGGACTGGGTGAAAAACTGTTTTTT
TRBJ2-1 | once | - | TRBV5-1 | CASSQDGSSYNEQFF | TGCGCCAGCAGTCAGGACGGGAGCTCCTACAATGAGCAGTTCTTC
TRBJ1-1 | once | TRBD1 | TRBV7-9 | CASSLGDRGRLNTEAFF | TGTGCCAGCAGCTTAGGGGACAGGGGGCGGCTGAACACTGAAGCTTTCTTT
TRBJ1-6 | - | TRBD1 | TRBV2 | CASSAQPTGTVDSPLHF | TGTGCCAGCAGCGCCCAACCGACCGGGACAGTTGATTCACCCCTCCACTTT
TRBJ1-2 | - | - | TRBV16 | CASSQWGDGIEYGYTF | TGTGCCAGCAGCCAATGGGGGGACGGAATAGAATATGGCTACACCTTC
TRBJ2-3 | - | TRBD2 | TRBV13 | CASTTRGGDTQYF | TGTGCCAGCACGACCCGCGGGGGGGATACGCAGTATTTT
TRBJ2-1 | - | - | TRBV6-1 | CASGDWSINEQFF | TGTGCCAGCGGAGATTGGAGTATAAATGAGCAGTTCTTC
TRBJ2-3 | - | - | TRBV11-3 | CASAPWGDPSTDTQYF | TGTGCCAGCGCCCCATGGGGGGACCCTAGCACAGATACGCAGTATTTT
TRBJ1-1 | - | - | TRBV6-1 | CASSEIRGSNSEAFF | TGTGCCAGCAGTGAAATCCGGGGATCAAACTCTGAAGCTTTCTTT
TRBJ1-3 | - | TRBD1 | TRBV7-8 | CASSSDRGPGNTIYF | TGTGCCAGCAGCTCAGACAGGGGGCCGGGAAACACCATATATTTT
TRBJ2-3 | - | - | TRBV4-1 | CASSPSGGLTDTQSF | TGCGCCAGCAGCCCCTCGGGGGGCCTGACAGATACGCAGTCTTTT
TRBJ2-3 | - | - | TRBV5-4 | CASSLMSQSTDTQYF | TGTGCCAGCAGCTTGATGTCGCAGAGCACAGATACGCAGTATTTT
TRBJ2-3 | few | - | TRBV28 | CASRMEGFRADTQYF | TGTGCCAGCAGAATGGAGGGTTTTAGGGCAGATACGCAGTATTTT
TRBJ2-2 | once | - | TRBV5-1 | CASSLAQGPGELFF | TGCGCCAGCAGCTTGGCTCAGGGTCCCGGGGAGCTGTTTTTT
TRBJ2-3 | - | - | TRBV6-4 | CASSYSASTDTQYF | TGTGCCAGCAGTTACAGTGCTAGCACAGATACGCAGTATTTT